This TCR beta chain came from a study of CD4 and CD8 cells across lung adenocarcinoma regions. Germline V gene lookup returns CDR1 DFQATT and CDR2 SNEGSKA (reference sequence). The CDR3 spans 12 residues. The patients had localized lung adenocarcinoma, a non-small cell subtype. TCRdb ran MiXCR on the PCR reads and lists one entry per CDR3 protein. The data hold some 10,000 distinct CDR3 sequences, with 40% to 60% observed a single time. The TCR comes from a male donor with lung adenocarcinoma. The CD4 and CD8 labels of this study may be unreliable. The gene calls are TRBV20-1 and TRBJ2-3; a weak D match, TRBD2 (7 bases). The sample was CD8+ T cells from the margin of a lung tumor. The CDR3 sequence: CSTPPGGGSQYF. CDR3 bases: TGCAGCACACCGCCGGGGGGCGGATCGCAGTATTTT.